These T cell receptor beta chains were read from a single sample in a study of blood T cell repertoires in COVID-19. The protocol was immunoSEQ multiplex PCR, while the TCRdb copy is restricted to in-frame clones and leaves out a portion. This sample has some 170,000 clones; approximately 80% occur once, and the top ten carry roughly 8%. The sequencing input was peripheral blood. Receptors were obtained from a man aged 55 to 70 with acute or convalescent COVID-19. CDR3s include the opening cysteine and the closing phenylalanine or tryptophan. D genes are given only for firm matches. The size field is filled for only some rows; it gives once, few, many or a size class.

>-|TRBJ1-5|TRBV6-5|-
TGTGCCAGCAGCCCCTCAGGGATTAGCAATCAGCCCCAGCATTTT
CASSPSGISNQPQHF
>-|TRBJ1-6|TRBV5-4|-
TGTGCCAGCAGCTTGATTGGGGGCGCTGGGACTTCACCCCTCCACTTT
CASSLIGGAGTSPLHF
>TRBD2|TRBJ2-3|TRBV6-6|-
TGTGCCAGCAGTCGCGAGATGACTAGCGGGGGGACCACAGATACGCAGTATTTT
CASSREMTSGGTTDTQYF
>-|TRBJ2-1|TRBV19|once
TGTGCCAGTAGTATCGGCTTCGGGAATGAGCAGTTCTTC
CASSIGFGNEQFF
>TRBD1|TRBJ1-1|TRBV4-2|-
TGTGCCAGCAATAAAGGACAGGCAACGTACACTGAAGCTTTCTTT
CASNKGQATYTEAFF
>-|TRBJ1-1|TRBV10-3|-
TGTGCCACCGAGGGGGAGACTGAAGCTTTCTTT
CATEGETEAFF
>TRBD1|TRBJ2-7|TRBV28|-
TGTGCCAGCAGTTTAGTGGGACAGGGGATTGGCGAGCAGTACTTC
CASSLVGQGIGEQYF
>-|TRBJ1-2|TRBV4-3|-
TGCGCCAGCAGCCAAGGGGGCACAGCTTCTAACTATGGCTACACCTTC
CASSQGGTASNYGYTF
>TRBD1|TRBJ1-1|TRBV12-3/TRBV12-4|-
TGTGCCAGCAGACAGGGGCCCACTGAAGCTTTCTTT
CASRQGPTEAFF
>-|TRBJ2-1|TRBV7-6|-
TGTGCCAGCAGCTTAACCGGGGACTCCTACAATGAGCAGTTCTTC
CASSLTGDSYNEQFF
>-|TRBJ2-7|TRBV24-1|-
TGTGCCACCAGTGATTTAGGACGGGGCGAGCAGTACTTC
CATSDLGRGEQYF
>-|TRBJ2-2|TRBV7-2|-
TGTGCCAGCAGCTTAGCGCGGGGTCTGAACACCGGGGAGCTGTTTTTT
CASSLARGLNTGELFF
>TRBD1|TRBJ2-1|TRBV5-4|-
TGTGCCAGCAGCCGGAGGGACAGGGGGAACAATGAGCAGTTCTTC
CASSRRDRGNNEQFF
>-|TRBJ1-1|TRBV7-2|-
TGTGCCAGCAGCCCCCGGGGTAGCGGTGAAGCTTTCTTT
CASSPRGSGEAFF
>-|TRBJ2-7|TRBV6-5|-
TGTGCCACTATTCGGGGGACCGACTCCTACGAGCAGTACTTC
CATIRGTDSYEQYF
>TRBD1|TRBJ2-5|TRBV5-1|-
TGCGCCAGCAGCCTTGGCGACAGGGCCCAAACTATCTTCCAAGAGACCCAGTACTTC
CASSLGDRAQTIFQETQYF
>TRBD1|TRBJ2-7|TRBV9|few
TGTGCCAGCAGCGTAGCGGGGACAGAGTACGAGCAGTACTTC
CASSVAGTEYEQYF
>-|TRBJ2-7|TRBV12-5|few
TGTGCTAGTGGTTTGGGAGGGCTAGAGCAGTACTTC
CASGLGGLEQYF
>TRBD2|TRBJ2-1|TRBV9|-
TGTGCCAGCAGCGCCCCCGAGAGCGGGGGGGCCCCGGATGAGCAGTTCTTC
CASSAPESGGAPDEQFF
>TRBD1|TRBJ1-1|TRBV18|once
TGTGCCAGCTCACCCAGGGGGCATCTGAACACTGAAGCTTTCTTT
CASSPRGHLNTEAFF
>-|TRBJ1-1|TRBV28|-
TGTGCCAGCATCTCAGGACAGTCCGACACTGAAGCTTTCTTT
CASISGQSDTEAFF
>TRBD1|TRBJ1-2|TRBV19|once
TGTGCCAGTAGTTCTCCTTTCCCGGGACAGACATTCTATGGCTACACCTTC
CASSSPFPGQTFYGYTF
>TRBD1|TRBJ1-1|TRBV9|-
TGTGCCAGCAGCGTAGTTGGAGGGGGCTTTGGGGCTGAAGCTTTCTTT
CASSVVGGGFGAEAFF
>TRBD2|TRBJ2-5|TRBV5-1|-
TGCGCCAGCAGCTGGACTAGCGGTAAAGGAGAGACCCAGTACTTC
CASSWTSGKGETQYF
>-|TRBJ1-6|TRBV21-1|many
TGTGCCAGCAGCAAAGAAGCGGGGACCTTCTCCTATAATTCACCCCTCCACTTT
CASSKEAGTFSYNSPLHF
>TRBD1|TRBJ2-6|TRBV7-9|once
TGTGCCAGCAGCCTATGGACAGGGAGGAGTGGGGCCAACGTCCTGACTTTC
CASSLWTGRSGANVLTF
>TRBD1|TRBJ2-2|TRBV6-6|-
TGTGCCGGATCGGACAGGGGGTCGATCACCGGGGAGCTGTTTTTT
CAGSDRGSITGELFF
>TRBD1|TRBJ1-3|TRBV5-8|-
TGTGCCAGCAGAAGGACAGGGCCTGGAAACACCATATATTTT
CASRRTGPGNTIYF
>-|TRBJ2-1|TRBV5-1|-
TGCGCCAGCAGCCCTGGACAGGCGGGGACTGAGCAGTTCTTC
CASSPGQAGTEQFF
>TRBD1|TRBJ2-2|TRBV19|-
TGTGCCAGTAGACCCGGGACAGTCAACACCGGGGAGCTGTTTTTT
CASRPGTVNTGELFF
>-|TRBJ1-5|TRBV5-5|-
TGTGCCAGCACCCAAGACGGACAGTCCAATCAGCCCCAGCATTTT
CASTQDGQSNQPQHF
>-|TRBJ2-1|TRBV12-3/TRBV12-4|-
TGTGCCAGCAGTTGGACTCCTTTAAGCGAGCAGTTCTTC
CASSWTPLSEQFF
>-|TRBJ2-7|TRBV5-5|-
TGTGCCAGCAGCTTGGATGGGGCTTCCTACGAGCAGTACTTC
CASSLDGASYEQYF
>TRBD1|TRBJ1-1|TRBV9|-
TGTGCCAGCAGCGTTTCGGACAGGGCAGGGACTGAAGCTTTCTTT
CASSVSDRAGTEAFF
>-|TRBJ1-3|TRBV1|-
TGCACCAGCAGCCAAGATCAGGCCTCAAAAAACACCATATATTTT
CTSSQDQASKNTIYF
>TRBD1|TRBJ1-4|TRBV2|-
TGTGCCAGCATAGGGGGCAGGAGCACCCCGGGTAATGAAAAACTGTTTTTT
CASIGGRSTPGNEKLFF
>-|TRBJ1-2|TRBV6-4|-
TGTGCCAGCAGTGTTGGAGTAGTACCGAGGGGCTACACCTTC
CASSVGVVPRGYTF
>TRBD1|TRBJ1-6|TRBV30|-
TGTGCCTGGAGCGGACAGGGGGTATGGTCACCCCTCCACTTT
CAWSGQGVWSPLHF
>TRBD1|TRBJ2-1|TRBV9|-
TGTGCCAGCAGCGTAGTTGGGACAGGGGCCAATGAGCAGTTCTTC
CASSVVGTGANEQFF
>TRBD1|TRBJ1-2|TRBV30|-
TGTGCCTGGAGACGCTTCGGGACAGGGGACTATGGCTACACCTTC
CAWRRFGTGDYGYTF
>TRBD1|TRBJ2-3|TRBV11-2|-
TGTGCCAGCAGCTTGGGACAGGGTCTTGGTACGCAGTATTTT
CASSLGQGLGTQYF
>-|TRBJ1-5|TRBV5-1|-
TGCGCCAGCTCAAGGGGGGGGGACGGGCAGCCCCAGCATTTT
CASSRGGDGQPQHF
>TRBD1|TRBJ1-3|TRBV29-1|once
TGCAGCGTTGAAAAGGCAGGGGGGGGAAACACCATATATTTT
CSVEKAGGGNTIYF
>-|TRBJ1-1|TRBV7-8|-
TGTGCCAGCAGCACCGGGAACACTGAAGCTTTCTTT
CASSTGNTEAFF
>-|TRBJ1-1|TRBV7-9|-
TGTGCCAGCAGCTTAGGGGGGGCTGAAGCTTTCTTT
CASSLGGAEAFF
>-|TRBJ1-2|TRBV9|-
TGTGCCAGCAGCCCTAGCGGGGGAGCTAACTATGGCTACACCTTC
CASSPSGGANYGYTF
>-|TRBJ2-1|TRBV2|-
TGTGCCAGCATTAACGAGGCGCTCCGAGAGCAGTTCTTC
CASINEALREQFF
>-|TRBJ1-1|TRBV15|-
TGTGCCACCAGCAGAGCAAATGAAGCTTTCTTT
CATSRANEAFF
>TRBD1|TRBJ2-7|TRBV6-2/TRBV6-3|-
TGTGCCAGCAGTCTCCGGGACAGGGGTACCTACGAGCAGTACTTC
CASSLRDRGTYEQYF
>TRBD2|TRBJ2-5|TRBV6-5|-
TGTGCCAGCAGTTACTCCTTAGCGGGGCAAGAGACCCAGTACTTC
CASSYSLAGQETQYF
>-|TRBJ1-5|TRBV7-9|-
TGTGCCAGCAGCCGAGGCAATCAGCCCCAGCATTTT
CASSRGNQPQHF
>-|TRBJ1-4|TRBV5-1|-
TGCGCCAGCAGCTTGGTGGAGGGAAATGAAAAACTGTTTTTT
CASSLVEGNEKLFF
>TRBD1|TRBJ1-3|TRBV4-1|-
TGCGCCAGCAGCCAAGTACAGGGGGTTGGAAACACCATATATTTT
CASSQVQGVGNTIYF
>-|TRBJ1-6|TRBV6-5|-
TGTGCCAGCAGTTTCGCGGGCCAGCGAGGTTCACCCCTCCACTTT
CASSFAGQRGSPLHF
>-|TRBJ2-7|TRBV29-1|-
TGCAGCGCTGGGACTCACTACGAGCAGTACTTC
CSAGTHYEQYF
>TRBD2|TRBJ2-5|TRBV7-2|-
TGTGCCAGCAGCTTAGTGCGGGGGGGGTACCAAGAGACCCAGTACTTC
CASSLVRGGYQETQYF
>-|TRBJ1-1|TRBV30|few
TGTGCCTGGAGTGTCGGGGTTCGGAGTGAAGCTTTCTTT
CAWSVGVRSEAFF